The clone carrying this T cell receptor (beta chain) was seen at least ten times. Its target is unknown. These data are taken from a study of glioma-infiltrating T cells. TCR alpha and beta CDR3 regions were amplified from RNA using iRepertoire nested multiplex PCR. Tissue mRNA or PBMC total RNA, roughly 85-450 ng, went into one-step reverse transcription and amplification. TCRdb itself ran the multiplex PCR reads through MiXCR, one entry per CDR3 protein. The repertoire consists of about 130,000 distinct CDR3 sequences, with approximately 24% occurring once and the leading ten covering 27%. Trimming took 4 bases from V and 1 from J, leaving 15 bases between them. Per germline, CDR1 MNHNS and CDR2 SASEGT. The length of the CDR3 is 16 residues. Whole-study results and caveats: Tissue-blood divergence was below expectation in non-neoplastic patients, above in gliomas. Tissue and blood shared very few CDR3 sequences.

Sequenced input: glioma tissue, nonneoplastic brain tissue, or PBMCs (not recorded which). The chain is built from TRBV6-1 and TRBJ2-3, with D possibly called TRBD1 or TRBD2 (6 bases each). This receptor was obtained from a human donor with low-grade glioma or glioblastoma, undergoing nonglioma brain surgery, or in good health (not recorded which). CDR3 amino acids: CASSVGGSIGTDTQYF. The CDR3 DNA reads TGTGCCAGCAGTGTGGGGGGCTCGATAGGCACAGATACGCAGTATTTT.